The source of this T cell receptor beta chain is a study of shared clonotypes between healthy human individuals. The CDR3 sequence is 13 residues long. Trimming stripped 3 bases from V and 6 bases from J, with 9 bases between. Per the germline V gene, CDR1 is MDHEN and CDR2 is SYDVKM. Data came from immunoSEQ multiplex PCR; TCRdb stores just in-frame clones and leaves some out. The repertoire consists of some 1,600,000 clones, with 98% occurring once and the leading ten covering 0.4% to 0.55%. Sample: naive CD4+ T cells sorted from blood. The subset denotes: CD45RA+ positively selected. The clonotype was recovered from a young man in good health. V is TRBV28 and J is TRBJ1-5; D unresolved. CDR3 in DNA: TGTGCCAGCAGTTTGGTCGGTCTTCAGCCCCAGCATTTT. Protein sequence: CASSLVGLQPQHF.